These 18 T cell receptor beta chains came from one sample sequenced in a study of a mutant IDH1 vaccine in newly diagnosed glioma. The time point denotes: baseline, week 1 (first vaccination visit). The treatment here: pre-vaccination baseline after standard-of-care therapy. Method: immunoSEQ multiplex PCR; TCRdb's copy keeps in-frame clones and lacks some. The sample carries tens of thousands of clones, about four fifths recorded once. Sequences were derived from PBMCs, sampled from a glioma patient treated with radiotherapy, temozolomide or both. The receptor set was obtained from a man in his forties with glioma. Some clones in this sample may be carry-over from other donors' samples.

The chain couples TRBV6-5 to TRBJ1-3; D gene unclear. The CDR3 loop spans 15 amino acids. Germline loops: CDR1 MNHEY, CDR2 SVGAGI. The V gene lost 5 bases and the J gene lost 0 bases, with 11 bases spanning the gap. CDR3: CASSARHSSGNTIYF. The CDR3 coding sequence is TGTGCCAGCAGTGCCCGACACAGCTCTGGAAACACCATATATTTT.

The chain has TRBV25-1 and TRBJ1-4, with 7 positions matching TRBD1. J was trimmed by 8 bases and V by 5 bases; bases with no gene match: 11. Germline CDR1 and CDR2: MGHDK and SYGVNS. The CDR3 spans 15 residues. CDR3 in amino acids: CASSNTDRVGEKLFF. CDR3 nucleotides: TGTGCCAGCAGTAACACTGACAGGGTAGGGGAAAAACTGTTTTTT.

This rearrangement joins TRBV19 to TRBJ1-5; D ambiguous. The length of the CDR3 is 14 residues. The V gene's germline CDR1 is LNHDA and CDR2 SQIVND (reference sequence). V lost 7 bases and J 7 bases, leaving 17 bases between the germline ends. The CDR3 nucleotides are TGTGCCAGTAAATTGGCGCGTTCGTCGCAGCCCCAGCATTTT. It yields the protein CASKLARSSQPQHF.

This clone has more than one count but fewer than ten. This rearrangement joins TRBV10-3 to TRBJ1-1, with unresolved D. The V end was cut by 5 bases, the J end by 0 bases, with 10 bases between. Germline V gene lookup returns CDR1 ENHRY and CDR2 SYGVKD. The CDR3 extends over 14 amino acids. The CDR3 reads CAISTSVMNTEAFF. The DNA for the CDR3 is TGTGCCATCAGTACCAGTGTCATGAACACTGAAGCTTTCTTT.

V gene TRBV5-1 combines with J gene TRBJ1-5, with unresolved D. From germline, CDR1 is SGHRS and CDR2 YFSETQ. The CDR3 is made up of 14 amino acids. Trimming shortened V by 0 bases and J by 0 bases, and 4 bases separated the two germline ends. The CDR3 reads CASSLGGSNQPQHF. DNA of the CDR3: TGCGCCAGCAGCTTGGGGGGTAGCAATCAGCCCCAGCATTTT.

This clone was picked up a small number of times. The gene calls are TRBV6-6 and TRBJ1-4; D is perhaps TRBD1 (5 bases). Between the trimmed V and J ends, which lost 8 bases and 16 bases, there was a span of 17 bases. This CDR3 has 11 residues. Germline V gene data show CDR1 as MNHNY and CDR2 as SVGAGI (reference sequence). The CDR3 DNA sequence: TGTGCCAGCGCCCAGAAGGGGAGCTGGTTTTTT. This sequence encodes CASAQKGSWFF.

The chain's CDR3 is CASHLDRAEQYF. The CDR3 DNA reads as TGTGCCAGCCATTTAGACAGGGCCGAGCAGTACTTC. This chain links TRBV6-1 with TRBJ2-7, with 7 bases fitting TRBD1. CDR1 MNHNS and CDR2 SASEGT come from the germline V gene. The CDR3 is 12 amino acids. The V gene end was trimmed by 8 bases and the J gene end by 6 bases; junction bases not matched to a gene: 7.

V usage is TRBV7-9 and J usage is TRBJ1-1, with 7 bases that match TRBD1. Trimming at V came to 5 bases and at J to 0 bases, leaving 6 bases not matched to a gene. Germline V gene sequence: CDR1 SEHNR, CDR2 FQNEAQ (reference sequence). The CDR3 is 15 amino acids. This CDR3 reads CASSPKTGLNTEAFF. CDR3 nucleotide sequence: TGTGCCAGCAGCCCGAAGACAGGGTTGAACACTGAAGCTTTCTTT.

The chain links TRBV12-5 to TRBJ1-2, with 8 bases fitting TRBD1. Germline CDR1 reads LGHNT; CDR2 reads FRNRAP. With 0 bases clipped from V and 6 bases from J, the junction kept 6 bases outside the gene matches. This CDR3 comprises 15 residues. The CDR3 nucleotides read TGTGCTAGTGGTTTGGTCTATCAGGGGGCTGATGGCTACACCTTC. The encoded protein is CASGLVYQGADGYTF.

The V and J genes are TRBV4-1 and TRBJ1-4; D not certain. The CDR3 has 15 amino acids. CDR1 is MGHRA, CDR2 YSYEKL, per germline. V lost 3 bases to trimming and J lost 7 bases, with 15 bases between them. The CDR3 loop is CASSQGVLSGEKLFF. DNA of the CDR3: TGCGCCAGCAGCCAGGGAGTTTTGTCGGGTGAAAAACTGTTTTTT.

CDR3 DNA sequence: TGTGCCAGCAGTTACTCGGGACAGTATAATTCACCCCTCCACTTT. Its translation: CASSYSGQYNSPLHF. The chain has TRBV6-5 and TRBJ1-6; 7 bases map to TRBD1. The germline V gene encodes CDR1 MNHEY and CDR2 SVGAGI. The CDR3 runs to 15 residues. The trim removed 0 bases at V and 4 bases at J, leaving 0 bases unmatched.

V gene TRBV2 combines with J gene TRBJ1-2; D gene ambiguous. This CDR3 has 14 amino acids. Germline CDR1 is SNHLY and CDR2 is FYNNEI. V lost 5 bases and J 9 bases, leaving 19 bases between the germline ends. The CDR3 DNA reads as TGTGCCAGCAGTTCACTCCTTACGGCTGGTAGCTACACCTTC. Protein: CASSSLLTAGSYTF.

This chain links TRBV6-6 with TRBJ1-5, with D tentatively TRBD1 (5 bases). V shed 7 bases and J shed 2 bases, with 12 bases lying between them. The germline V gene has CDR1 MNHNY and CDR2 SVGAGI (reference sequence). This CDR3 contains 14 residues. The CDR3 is CASNDGGGNQPQHF. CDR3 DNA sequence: TGTGCCAGCAACGACGGAGGGGGCAATCAGCCCCAGCATTTT.

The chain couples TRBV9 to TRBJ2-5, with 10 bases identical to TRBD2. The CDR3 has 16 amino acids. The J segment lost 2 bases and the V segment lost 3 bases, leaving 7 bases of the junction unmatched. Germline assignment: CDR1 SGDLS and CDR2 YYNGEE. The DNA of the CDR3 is TGTGCCAGCAGCGCAGCCCGGACTAGCGGACAAGAGACCCAGTACTTC. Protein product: CASSAARTSGQETQYF. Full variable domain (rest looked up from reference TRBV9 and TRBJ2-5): DSGVTQTPKHLITATGQRVTLRCSPRSGDLSVYWYQQSLDQGLQFLIQYYNGEERAKGNILERFSAQQFPDLHSELNLSSLELGDSALYFCASSAARTSGQETQYFGPGTRLLVL.

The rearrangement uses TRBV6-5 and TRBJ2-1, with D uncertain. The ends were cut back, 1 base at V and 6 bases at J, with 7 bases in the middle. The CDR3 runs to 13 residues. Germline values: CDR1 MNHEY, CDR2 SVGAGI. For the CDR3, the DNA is TGTGCCAGCAGTTACTATGGGTCCAATGAGCAGTTCTTC. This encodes CASSYYGSNEQFF.

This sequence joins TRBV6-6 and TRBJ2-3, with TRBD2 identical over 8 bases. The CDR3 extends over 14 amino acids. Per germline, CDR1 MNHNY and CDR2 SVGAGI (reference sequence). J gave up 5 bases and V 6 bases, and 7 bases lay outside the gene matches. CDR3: CASRDTLAGDTQYF. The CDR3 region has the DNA TGTGCCAGCAGAGACACCCTAGCGGGAGATACGCAGTATTTT.

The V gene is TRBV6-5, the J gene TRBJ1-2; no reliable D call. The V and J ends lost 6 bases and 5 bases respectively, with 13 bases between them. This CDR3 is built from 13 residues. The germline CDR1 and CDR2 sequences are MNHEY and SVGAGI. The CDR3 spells CASSNAPAYGYTF. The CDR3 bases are TGTGCCAGCAGCAACGCCCCAGCTTATGGCTACACCTTC.

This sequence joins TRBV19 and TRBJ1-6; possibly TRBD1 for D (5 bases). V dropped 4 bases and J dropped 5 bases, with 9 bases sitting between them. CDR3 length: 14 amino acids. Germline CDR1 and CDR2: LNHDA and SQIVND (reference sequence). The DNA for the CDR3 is TGTGCCAGTAGTAGCGGGACCGATAATTCACCCCTCCACTTT. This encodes CASSSGTDNSPLHF.